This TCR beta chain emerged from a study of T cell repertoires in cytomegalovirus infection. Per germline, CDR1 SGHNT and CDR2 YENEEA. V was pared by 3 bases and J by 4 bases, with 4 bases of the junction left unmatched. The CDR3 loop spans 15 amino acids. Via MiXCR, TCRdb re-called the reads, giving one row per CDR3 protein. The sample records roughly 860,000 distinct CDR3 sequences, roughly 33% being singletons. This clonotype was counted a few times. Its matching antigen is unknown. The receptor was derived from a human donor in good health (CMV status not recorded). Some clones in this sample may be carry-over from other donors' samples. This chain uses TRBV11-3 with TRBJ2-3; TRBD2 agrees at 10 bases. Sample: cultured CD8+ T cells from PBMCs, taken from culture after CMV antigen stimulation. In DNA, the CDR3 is TGTGCCAGCAGCTTTGCTAGCGGGGGATCAGATACGCAGTATTTT. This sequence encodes CASSFASGGSDTQYF.